These 27 T cell receptor beta chains share one sample of origin, sequenced in a study of shared clonotypes between healthy human individuals. Some clones are missing from TCRdb's copy, which holds only in-frame ones; the method was immunoSEQ multiplex PCR. The sample yields about 990,000 clones, more than 75% seen once. Sequenced: memory CD4+ T cells from PBMCs. Indicated subset: CD45RA-negative fraction. The receptors were gathered from a man younger than 35 in good health. Some clones in this sample may be carry-over from other donors' samples.

This chain joins TRBV28 and TRBJ1-1; 7 bases are shared with TRBD1. Germline CDR1 MDHEN, CDR2 SYDVKM. The CDR3 has 16 amino acids. Trimming cost V 4 bases and J 1 base; bases outside gene matches: 9. In nucleotides, the CDR3 is TGTGCCAGCAGTTCCCGCCTGGGACAGAAGAACACTGAAGCTTTCTTT. It codes for CASSSRLGQKNTEAFF.

The rearrangement joins TRBV11-2 to TRBJ1-1; D is perhaps TRBD1 (6 bases). Per germline, CDR1 SGHAT and CDR2 FQNNGV. This CDR3 has 14 amino acids. Trimming took 1 base from V and 10 from J, leaving 16 bases between them. The CDR3 protein is CASSLGTVPRGAFF. DNA for the CDR3: TGTGCCAGCAGCTTAGGGACAGTCCCTAGGGGAGCTTTCTTT.

Of note for this clone: A much larger clonotype is one base distant, so this may be a read error. No conserved phenylalanine or tryptophan is present at the end of the CDR3, so a read error is the likely explanation. The rearrangement links TRBV9 to TRBJ1-2, with D possibly being TRBD1 (5 bases). The CDR3 totals 13 residues. CDR1 is SGDLS, CDR2 YYNGEE, per germline. With 6 bases removed from V and 3 bases from J, the gap between germline ends came to 12 bases. The CDR3 nucleotides are TGTGCCAGCACCCCGGGACGGGACTATGGCTACACCCTC. Protein sequence: CASTPGRDYGYTL.

The chain carries TRBV6-1 and TRBJ2-7, with a tentative D call TRBD2 (5 bases). The CDR3 is 15 residues long. V was trimmed by 2 bases and J by 3 bases, leaving 14 bases between them. Germline V lookup: CDR1 MNHNS, CDR2 SASEGT. The CDR3 DNA sequence: TGTGCCAGCAGTGAATTCCGGGGTTTCAACTACGAGCAGTACTTC. This sequence encodes CASSEFRGFNYEQYF.

The chain has TRBV27 and TRBJ1-4, with D perhaps matching TRBD1 (5 bases). Deletions cut 5 bases from V and 10 bases from J, with 17 bases between. The CDR3 consists of 14 residues. CDR1 and CDR2 (germline): MNHEY, SMNVEV (reference sequence). The CDR3 sequence: CASSPLGTSGKLFF. CDR3 coding DNA: TGTGCCAGCAGTCCACTCGGGACCTCGGGAAAACTGTTTTTT.

The J gene is TRBJ1-1, the V gene TRBV6-1, with D possibly being TRBD1 (5 bases). The V and J ends lost 4 bases and 8 bases respectively, with 14 bases between them. Germline V gives CDR1 MNHNS, CDR2 SASEGT. The CDR3 runs to 13 residues. The CDR3 is CASSVDRGVEAFF. The DNA for the CDR3 is TGTGCCAGCAGTGTAGACCGGGGGGTCGAAGCTTTCTTT.

The chain recombines TRBV28 with TRBJ1-2; D gene uncertain. The V end lost 6 bases, the J end lost 1 base, and 18 bases lay between the germline ends. The CDR3 loop spans 16 amino acids. Per germline, CDR1 MDHEN and CDR2 SYDVKM. Here the CDR3 reads CASRVYGVNLNYGYTF. CDR3 DNA: TGTGCCAGCAGAGTTTATGGGGTAAATCTTAACTATGGCTACACCTTC.

This clone was observed once. CDR3 bases: TGTGCCAGCAGTTTCGGCGGGAAGGCCACCGGGGAGCTGTTTTTT. Translation: CASSFGGKATGELFF. V is TRBV28 and J is TRBJ2-2, with a tentative D call TRBD2 (6 bases). Germline loops: CDR1 MDHEN, CDR2 SYDVKM. V was clipped by 3 bases and J by 4 bases, with 12 bases between them. The CDR3 spans 15 residues. Full variable domain (rest looked up from reference TRBV28 and TRBJ2-2): DVKVTQSSRYLVKRTGEKVFLECVQDMDHENMFWYRQDPGLGLRLIYFSYDVKMKEKGDIPEGYSVSREKKERFSLILESASTNQTSMYLCASSFGGKATGELFFGEGSRLTVL.

Concerning this clone: This likely traces to a read error, being one base from a far larger clone. This sample includes further DNA sequences coding for the same CDR3. J is TRBJ2-1 and V is TRBV7-3; D is uncertain. The CDR3 has 13 residues. V lost 1 base and J lost 5, with 6 bases in between. The V gene's germline CDR1 is SGHTA and CDR2 FQGTGA. The CDR3 coding sequence is TGTGCCAGCAGCTTAAGTAGGAACAATGAGCAGTTCTTC. Protein sequence: CASSLSRNNEQFF.

The CDR3 reads CASSSLLPGLAAPGDEQFF. Here the CDR3 DNA reads TGCGCCAGCAGCTCCCTACTTCCGGGACTAGCGGCTCCGGGGGATGAGCAGTTCTTC. The chain employs TRBV5-1 and TRBJ2-1; TRBD2 matches at 11 bases. Per germline, CDR1 SGHRS and CDR2 YFSETQ. This CDR3 contains 19 residues. V lost 3 bases, J lost 8 bases, and 19 bases stayed unmatched.

The gene calls are TRBV7-2 and TRBJ2-7, with 7 bases that match TRBD1. CDR1 and CDR2 from the germline V gene are SGHTA and FQGNSA. The CDR3 spans 15 residues. The J segment lost 2 bases and the V segment lost 5 bases, leaving 9 bases of the junction unmatched. The CDR3 bases are TGTGCCAGCAGCACAACCGGGACAGAAACCTACGAGCAGTACTTC. Encoded protein: CASSTTGTETYEQYF.

The V and J genes are TRBV5-1 and TRBJ2-3, with 7 bases aligning to TRBD2. Germline lookup yields CDR1 SGHRS and CDR2 YFSETQ. Trimming removed 5 bases from V and 0 bases from J; junction bases left unmatched: 3. The CDR3 is 14 residues long. In DNA form, the CDR3 reads TGCGCCAGCAGAATAGCGGGTAGCACAGATACGCAGTATTTT. Protein sequence: CASRIAGSTDTQYF.

The chain recombines TRBV9 with TRBJ2-7; TRBD1 matches 8 bases. Trimming at V came to 4 bases and at J to 0 bases, leaving 3 bases not matched to a gene. Germline V gene lookup returns CDR1 SGDLS and CDR2 YYNGEE. There are 14 residues in the CDR3. CDR3 region: CASSPDRGSYEQYF. The DNA of the CDR3 is TGTGCCAGCAGCCCAGACAGGGGCTCCTACGAGCAGTACTTC.

This clone was picked up a small number of times. The chain is built from TRBV19 and TRBJ2-3, with 10 positions matching TRBD2. This CDR3 has 15 residues. Per germline, CDR1 LNHDA and CDR2 SQIVND (reference sequence). Trimming cost V 8 bases and J 0 bases; bases outside gene matches: 5. CDR3 residues: CASRTSGMSTDTQYF. DNA for the CDR3: TGTGCCAGTCGTACTAGCGGGATGAGCACAGATACGCAGTATTTT.

A word on this clone: It is likely a read error, because the conserved phenylalanine at the end of the CDR3 is missing. The rearrangement links TRBV7-3 to TRBJ1-1, with D perhaps matching TRBD1 (5 bases). The V and J ends lost 9 bases and 3 bases respectively, with 20 bases between them. Germline assignment: CDR1 SGHTA and CDR2 FQGTGA. This CDR3 has 15 residues. CDR3 bases: TGTGCCAGTCTCCCCTCCGGGGGGTTGTACACTGAAGCTTTCATT. Amino acid sequence: CASLPSGGLYTEAFI.

The V and J genes are TRBV7-9 and TRBJ2-7; TRBD1 matches 7 bases. Germline lookup yields CDR1 SEHNR and CDR2 FQNEAQ (reference sequence). There are 14 residues in the CDR3. With 1 base clipped from V and 6 bases from J, the junction kept 6 bases outside the gene matches. The CDR3 nucleotides are TGTGCCAGCAGCTTAGAGGGGGCATTGGTCGAGCAGTACTTC. This codes for CASSLEGALVEQYF.

Remarks on this clone: At one end, the junction sequence differs from germline, possibly due to a read error. V and J are TRBV27 and TRBJ1-5; no clear D. CDR1 and CDR2 from the germline V gene are MNHEY and SMNVEV (reference sequence). The CDR3 contains 14 residues. CDR3: CASSLSIWDQPQHF. The DNA of the CDR3 is TGTGCCAGCAGTTTATCGATATGGGATCAACCCCAGCATTTT.

The V and J genes are TRBV7-3 and TRBJ2-7, with D possibly matching TRBD1 (6 bases). In germline, CDR1 is SGHTA, CDR2 FQGTGA. This CDR3 region has 13 residues. Trimming shortened V by 5 bases and J by 6 bases, and 14 bases separated the two germline ends. The CDR3 is CASSPPNRAEQYF. The DNA of the CDR3 is TGTGCCAGCAGCCCTCCCAACAGGGCCGAGCAGTACTTC.

V gene TRBV29-1 combines with J gene TRBJ1-4; D is ambiguous. The germline CDR1 and CDR2 sequences are SQVTM and ANQGSEA. The CDR3 extends over 15 amino acids. V lost 4 bases, J lost 0 bases, and 12 bases lay in between. The CDR3 reads CSVVIGQATNEKLFF. The CDR3 DNA reads TGCAGCGTTGTTATCGGGCAAGCAACTAATGAAAAACTGTTTTTT.

J is TRBJ2-2 and V is TRBV5-1, with TRBD2 matching over 10 bases. The V gene's germline CDR1 is SGHRS and CDR2 YFSETQ. Germline trimming cut 4 bases from V and 7 bases from J; bases unmatched to any gene: 10. CDR3 length: 16 amino acids. The chain's CDR3 is CASSPTGTSVVGELFF. CDR3 sequence (DNA): TGCGCCAGCAGCCCGACCGGGACTAGCGTTGTCGGGGAGCTGTTTTTT.

V is TRBV10-3 and J is TRBJ2-3, with TRBD1 identical over 8 bases. The CDR3 runs 14 residues. Germline CDR1 ENHRY, CDR2 SYGVKD. Germline trimming cut 2 bases from V and 7 bases from J; bases unmatched to any gene: 5. CDR3 nucleotides: TGTGCCATCAGTGAGCCTGGACAGGGAAATACGCAGTATTTT. This sequence encodes CAISEPGQGNTQYF.

This clone was counted between two and nine times. The rearrangement uses TRBV13 and TRBJ1-2; TRBD1 matches 10 bases. CDR1 is PRHDT, CDR2 FYEKMQ, per germline (reference sequence). V was pared by 6 bases and J by 1 base, with 8 bases of the junction left unmatched. The CDR3 spans 16 residues. The CDR3 DNA reads as TGTGCCAGCAGACGAGCCGGGACAGGGGATAACTATGGCTACACCTTC. It codes for CASRRAGTGDNYGYTF.

This clone was detected once. The genes are TRBV25-1 and TRBJ2-1, with D possibly called TRBD1 or TRBD2 (5 bases each). CDR3 length: 14 residues. Trimming cost V 8 bases and J 0 bases, with 11 bases left between them. CDR1 is MGHDK, CDR2 SYGVNS, per germline. The CDR3 loop is CASEGSYSYNEQFF. In DNA form, the CDR3 reads TGTGCCAGCGAGGGGTCCTACTCCTACAATGAGCAGTTCTTC. Based on the CDR3 plus reference TRBV25-1 and TRBJ2-1, the full variable domain is EADIYQTPRYLVIGTGKKITLECSQTMGHDKMYWYQQDPGMELHLIHYSYGVNSTEKGDLSSESTVSRIRTEHFPLTLESARPSHTSQYLCASEGSYSYNEQFFGPGTRLTVL.

This sequence joins TRBV7-2 and TRBJ1-1; no reliable D call. The CDR3 contains 15 residues. V was pared by 3 bases and J by 8 bases, with 19 bases between. Germline values: CDR1 SGHTA, CDR2 FQGNSA. In DNA form, the CDR3 reads TGTGCCAGCAGCTTGCGGGTTGGGTCGCCCGGCGAAGCTTTCTTT. It codes for CASSLRVGSPGEAFF. The full variable domain, its missing parts supplied by reference TRBV7-2 and TRBJ1-1, is GAGVSQSPSNKVTEKGKDVELRCDPISGHTALYWYRQSLGQGLEFLIYFQGNSAPDKSGLPSDRFSAERTGGSVSTLTIQRTQQEDSAVYLCASSLRVGSPGEAFFGQGTRLTVV.

The rearrangement links TRBV11-2 to TRBJ2-5, with 11 bases lining up with TRBD2. The trim removed 5 bases at V and 5 bases at J, leaving 4 bases unmatched. In germline, CDR1 is SGHAT, CDR2 FQNNGV. The CDR3 length is 14 residues. The CDR3 DNA follows: TGTGCCAGCAGCCCAGTAGCGGGGGGGGAGACCCAGTACTTC. The encoded protein is CASSPVAGGETQYF.

The V gene is TRBV7-9, the J gene TRBJ1-4; the D is unclear. Germline values: CDR1 SEHNR, CDR2 FQNEAQ (reference sequence). V was cut by 6 bases and J by 0 bases, with 11 bases left in between. The CDR3 loop spans 15 amino acids. The CDR3 here is CASRLSSSTNEKLFF. The CDR3 bases are TGTGCCAGCAGATTAAGTTCTTCAACTAATGAAAAACTGTTTTTT.

This clone was counted a few times. V usage is TRBV7-9 and J usage is TRBJ1-4; no clear D. The germline V and J ends were trimmed by 5 bases and 5 bases, with 9 bases remaining between them. The CDR3 contains 13 residues. Germline CDR1 SEHNR, CDR2 FQNEAQ (reference sequence). CDR3: CASSPETNEKLFF. The DNA for the CDR3 is TGTGCCAGCAGCCCGGAGACCAATGAAAAACTGTTTTTT.